A single sample is the source of the 2 T cell receptor beta chains below, sequenced in a study of OX40 agonist ivuxolimab in advanced cancers. Sequencing was performed with immunoSEQ multiplex PCR; in TCRdb, only in-frame clones are kept and a portion is missing. The sample gives 95,000 or so clones, approximately 86% of which show up once; 3.8% is in the top ten. The source material was CD4+ or CD8+ T cells sorted from blood, sampled in a trial of the OX40 agonist ivuxolimab. These receptors all stem from an adult with an advanced solid tumor such as melanoma, head and neck, liver or kidney cancer.

The chain has TRBV4-2 and TRBJ2-7; D unclear. This CDR3 contains 16 residues. Germline CDR1 reads LGHNA; CDR2 reads YNFKEQ. Trimming shortened V by 1 base and J by 0 bases, and 13 bases separated the two germline ends. Written as DNA, the CDR3 is TGTGCCAGCAGCCAAGGGGGAATCGAGATCTCCTACGAGCAGTACTTC. Protein: CASSQGGIEISYEQYF.

This clone was seen a single time. J is TRBJ1-2 and V is TRBV5-4; D unresolved. The germline gives CDR1 SGHNT, CDR2 YYREEE (reference sequence). V lost 0 bases, J lost 6 bases, and 6 bases lay in between. CDR3 length equals 12 residues. The CDR3 bases are TGTGCCAGCAGCTTGGCTCCTGATGGCTACACCTTC. Amino acid sequence: CASSLAPDGYTF.